Below are 28 T cell receptor beta chains sequenced from a single sample in a study of T cell responses to AZD1222 COVID-19 vaccine. Sequenced by immunoSEQ multiplex PCR; TCRdb stores in-frame clones only, minus some. The sample contains under 150,000 clones, around four fifths of which appear only once. The sequences come from peripheral blood, collected on day 0 of MenACWY control vaccination. Source of these receptors: an adult in good health.

The V call is TRBV29-1, the J call TRBJ1-3, with D uncertain. CDR1 is SQVTM and CDR2 is ANQGSEA in the germline V gene. The CDR3 length is 11 residues. The V and J ends lost 2 bases and 9 bases respectively, with 8 bases between them. The CDR3 is CSVELGGTIYF. CDR3 bases: TGCAGCGTTGAACTGGGAGGCACCATATATTTT.

This sequence joins TRBV7-9 and TRBJ1-1, with a tentative D call TRBD1 (6 bases). Germline-derived CDR1 and CDR2 are SEHNR and FQNEAQ (reference sequence). This CDR3 has 11 amino acids. Trimming stripped 2 bases from V and 11 bases from J, with 9 bases between. The chain's CDR3 is CASSLQGGAFF. In nucleotides, the CDR3 is TGTGCCAGCAGCTTACAAGGGGGTGCTTTCTTT.

The genes are TRBV30 and TRBJ2-1; TRBD2 is a possible D gene (5 bases). V dropped 2 bases and J dropped 12 bases, with 26 bases sitting between them. Looked up from germline, CDR1 is GTSNPN and CDR2 is SVGIG (reference sequence). The CDR3 contains 16 residues. CDR3 sequence reads: CAWSYPAGKLTFMQFF. CDR3 DNA: TGTGCCTGGAGTTATCCGGCGGGTAAACTAACTTTTATGCAGTTCTTC.

This clone was counted between two and nine times. The gene calls are TRBV19 and TRBJ1-1; a weak D match, TRBD1 (6 bases). V was shortened by 1 base and J by 6 bases, with 18 bases between the two germline ends. This CDR3 comprises 16 residues. Germline CDR1 is LNHDA and CDR2 is SQIVND (reference sequence). For the CDR3, the DNA is TGTGCCAGTAGTATAGGAATGGGGGGCGGTAAGGCTGAAGCTTTCTTT. Its translation is CASSIGMGGGKAEAFF.

This clone was seen once. The chain is built from TRBV2 and TRBJ1-2; no clear D gene. The CDR3 totals 12 residues. The V gene's germline CDR1 is SNHLY and CDR2 FYNNEI. Trimming stripped 4 bases from V and 2 bases from J, with 5 bases between. The CDR3 coding sequence is TGTGCCAGCAGTGCCCCCAACTATGGCTACACCTTC. Its protein is CASSAPNYGYTF.

The rearrangement links TRBV5-1 to TRBJ2-5, with D tentatively TRBD1 (6 bases). Germline assignment: CDR1 SGHRS and CDR2 YFSETQ. This CDR3 is 14 amino acids long. The V end lost 3 bases, the J end lost 5 bases, and 14 bases lay between the germline ends. The CDR3: CASSYQGQGETQYF. The CDR3 DNA is TGCGCCAGCAGCTATCAGGGGCAGGGGGAGACCCAGTACTTC.

The V gene is TRBV5-1, the J gene TRBJ2-1, with 11 bases identical to TRBD2. The CDR3 runs 14 residues. J was trimmed by 9 bases and V by 1 base; bases with no gene match: 3. CDR1 and CDR2 (germline): SGHRS, YFSETQ. The CDR3 reads CASSLNSGGAEQFF. The CDR3, as DNA: TGCGCCAGCAGCTTGAATAGCGGGGGGGCTGAGCAGTTCTTC.

The chain employs TRBV6-5 and TRBJ1-5; the match to TRBD1 covers 9 bases. Germline V gene lookup returns CDR1 MNHEY and CDR2 SVGAGI. The V segment lost 6 bases and the J segment 2 bases; nucleotides outside the gene matches: 5. The CDR3 loop spans 15 amino acids. As DNA, the CDR3 is TGTGCCAGCAGCTACGGACAGGGGCGCAATCAGCCCCAGCATTTT. Translating it yields CASSYGQGRNQPQHF.

V and J are TRBV7-9 and TRBJ2-7; 9 bases line up with TRBD1. CDR1 and CDR2 (germline): SEHNR, FQNEAQ (reference sequence). The CDR3 is made up of 15 amino acids. V trimming: 5 bases; J trimming: 2 bases; junction bases outside the gene matches: 7. CDR3 residues: CASSQGQGEPYEQYV. The CDR3 region has the DNA TGTGCCAGCAGCCAGGGACAGGGAGAGCCCTACGAGCAGTACGTC.

The CDR3 bases are TGTGCCATCAGTGTGGAGGAGACCATGAACACTGAAGCTTTCTTT. Its translation: CAISVEETMNTEAFF. The chain recombines TRBV10-3 with TRBJ1-1; D uncertain. Germline loops: CDR1 ENHRY, CDR2 SYGVKD. CDR3 length equals 15 residues. V was trimmed by 4 bases and J by 0 bases, leaving 12 bases between them.

The rearrangement joins TRBV27 to TRBJ2-2; D not certain. CDR3 length: 13 amino acids. Germline V gene sequence: CDR1 MNHEY, CDR2 SMNVEV (reference sequence). The V end lost 6 bases, the J end lost 5 bases, and 10 bases lay between the germline ends. DNA of the CDR3: TGTGCCAGCAGAAAGGGCTCTACCGGGGAGCTGTTTTTT. Its translation: CASRKGSTGELFF.

This clone was recorded a few times. The chain combines TRBV6-5 with TRBJ1-2; D gene uncertain. V was pared by 10 bases and J by 5 bases, with 14 bases between. Per germline, CDR1 MNHEY and CDR2 SVGAGI. The CDR3 is 12 residues long. The CDR3 bases are TGTGCCACCTCGGCCCGGGGTTATGGCTACACCTTC. Translated: CATSARGYGYTF.

This clone has only a few counts. The chain uses TRBV19 and TRBJ2-7, with D possibly being TRBD2 (6 bases). From germline, CDR1 is LNHDA and CDR2 SQIVND (reference sequence). The length of the CDR3 is 15 residues. With 6 bases removed from V and 0 bases from J, the gap between germline ends came to 15 bases. As DNA, the CDR3 is TGTGCCAGTAGAGATCTAGCGACTGGCTCCTACGAGCAGTACTTC. It is translated as CASRDLATGSYEQYF.

The genes are TRBV2 and TRBJ1-2; D perhaps matches TRBD1 (5 bases). V was trimmed by 0 bases and J by 8 bases, leaving 16 bases between them. The germline gives CDR1 SNHLY, CDR2 FYNNEI. This CDR3 comprises 15 residues. The CDR3 loop reads CASSEASDRTWGYTF. In nucleotides, the CDR3 is TGTGCCAGCAGTGAAGCTTCTGACAGAACTTGGGGCTACACCTTC.

J is TRBJ1-2 and V is TRBV18, with a weak D call TRBD1 (6 bases). With 0 bases removed from V and 1 base from J, the gap between germline ends came to 9 bases. Per the germline V gene, CDR1 is KGHSH and CDR2 is LQKENI. The CDR3 covers 15 residues. The DNA of the CDR3 is TGTGCCAGCTCACCACCAGGGGGTGGTAACTATGGCTACACCTTC. Translated, it gives CASSPPGGGNYGYTF.

The chain is built from TRBV19 and TRBJ1-1; no definite D call. The length of the CDR3 is 13 residues. Trimming took 1 base from V and 4 from J, leaving 7 bases between them. Germline V gene data show CDR1 as LNHDA and CDR2 as SQIVND (reference sequence). CDR3 sequence (DNA): TGTGCCAGTAGTATAGCCGAGAGCACTGAAGCTTTCTTT. It specifies CASSIAESTEAFF.

The chain carries TRBV28 and TRBJ2-3, with a tentative D call TRBD2 (5 bases). This CDR3 contains 15 residues. CDR1 is MDHEN and CDR2 is SYDVKM in the germline V gene. The ends were cut back, 6 bases at V and 0 bases at J, with 13 bases in the middle. In nucleotides, the CDR3 is TGTGCCAGCAGCGGGGTCGGAGTTAGCACAGATACGCAGTATTTT. Translating gives CASSGVGVSTDTQYF. The full variable domain, completed using reference TRBV28 and TRBJ2-3, is DVKVTQSSRYLVKRTGEKVFLECVQDMDHENMFWYRQDPGLGLRLIYFSYDVKMKEKGDIPEGYSVSREKKERFSLILESASTNQTSMYLCASSGVGVSTDTQYFGPGTRLTVL.

This chain's CDR3 is CASSLYSGERITDTQYF. The CDR3 DNA is TGTGCCAGCAGCCTCTATAGCGGGGAAAGGATTACAGATACGCAGTATTTT. V and J are TRBV7-3 and TRBJ2-3, with 8 nucleotides matching TRBD2. V gave up 5 bases and J gave up 3 bases; unmatched junction bases: 13. Per the germline V gene, CDR1 is SGHTA and CDR2 is FQGTGA. The CDR3 is 17 residues long.

This clone was seen just once. The rearrangement links TRBV10-1 to TRBJ2-3; possible D gene TRBD1, 6 bases. The germline V and J ends were trimmed by 0 bases and 4 bases, with 11 bases remaining between them. This CDR3 spans 15 amino acids. Germline CDR1 reads WNHNN; CDR2 reads SYGVQD (reference sequence). Here the CDR3 DNA reads TGCGCCAGCAGTGAGTCGAAACAGGGCCCAGATACGCAGTATTTT. Translation gives CASSESKQGPDTQYF.

J is TRBJ1-1 and V is TRBV20-1; D remains unclear. CDR1 and CDR2 from the germline V gene are DFQATT and SNEGSKA (reference sequence). Trimming cost V 3 bases and J 1 base, with 9 bases left between them. The CDR3 has 13 amino acids. In DNA, the CDR3 is TGCAGTGCTAGTTGGCACCAGAACACTGAAGCTTTCTTT. It yields the protein CSASWHQNTEAFF.

The chain has TRBV2 and TRBJ2-3; TRBD1 agrees at 8 bases. This CDR3 spans 14 amino acids. Germline V lookup: CDR1 SNHLY, CDR2 FYNNEI. The V and J ends lost 5 bases and 7 bases, in that order; junction bases with no gene match: 8. The CDR3 region has the DNA TGTGCCAGCAGTTCTCGGACAGGGCTGAATACGCAGTATTTT. It encodes CASSSRTGLNTQYF. The complete variable domain, with remaining parts taken from reference TRBV2 and TRBJ2-3, reads EPEVTQTPSHQVTQMGQEVILRCVPISNHLYFYWYRQILGQKVEFLVSFYNNEISEKSEIFDDQFSVERPDGSNFTLKIRSTKLEDSAMYFCASSSRTGLNTQYFGPGTRLTVL.

The chain is built from TRBV3-1 (or the pseudogene TRBV3-2) and TRBJ2-1, with TRBD2 matching over 13 bases. The CDR3 consists of 15 residues. Trimming took 3 bases from V and 6 from J; bases not matched to a gene: 2. Germline-derived CDR1 and CDR2 are LGHDT and YNNKEL (reference sequence). The CDR3: CASSHRLAGGNEQFF. For the CDR3, the DNA is TGTGCCAGCAGCCACAGACTAGCGGGGGGCAATGAGCAGTTCTTC.

The chain uses TRBV28 and TRBJ1-3; a weak D match, TRBD1 (5 bases). The CDR3 has 14 residues. CDR1 is MDHEN and CDR2 is SYDVKM in the germline V gene. Trimming pared 4 bases from V and 7 bases from J, leaving 14 bases between. The CDR3 loop is CASSSSGGGNTIYF. The CDR3 DNA follows: TGTGCCAGCAGTTCCTCCGGGGGAGGGAACACCATATATTTT.

The chain couples TRBV2 to TRBJ1-1, with D possibly being TRBD1 (6 bases). Trimming took 8 bases from V and 0 from J, leaving 10 bases between them. Germline V gives CDR1 SNHLY, CDR2 FYNNEI. The CDR3 covers 13 residues. The CDR3 region is CASWTVMNTEAFF. CDR3 bases: TGTGCCAGCTGGACAGTGATGAACACTGAAGCTTTCTTT. Full variable domain (missing parts from reference TRBV2 and TRBJ1-1): EPEVTQTPSHQVTQMGQEVILRCVPISNHLYFYWYRQILGQKVEFLVSFYNNEISEKSEIFDDQFSVERPDGSNFTLKIRSTKLEDSAMYFCASWTVMNTEAFFGQGTRLTVV.

The chain carries TRBV6-1 and TRBJ2-2; D remains ambiguous. The CDR3 loop spans 12 amino acids. V was shortened by 3 bases and J by 5 bases, with 4 bases between the two germline ends. Germline V gene sequence: CDR1 MNHNS, CDR2 SASEGT. The CDR3 is CASSDWTGELFF. As DNA, the CDR3 is TGTGCCAGCAGTGATTGGACCGGGGAGCTGTTTTTT.

This chain joins TRBV19 and TRBJ2-3; D uncertain. This CDR3 is 15 amino acids long. The V gene's germline CDR1 is LNHDA and CDR2 SQIVND (reference sequence). The ends were cut back, 6 bases at V and 0 bases at J, with 13 bases in the middle. CDR3 amino acids: CASRNRHSSTDTQYF. CDR3 coding DNA: TGTGCCAGTAGAAACAGACATTCTAGCACAGATACGCAGTATTTT.

This chain links TRBV2 with TRBJ1-4, with a possible D match to TRBD1 (5 bases). V shed 6 bases and J shed 7 bases, with 18 bases lying between them. Germline CDR1 is SNHLY and CDR2 is FYNNEI. The CDR3 consists of 15 residues. This chain's CDR3 is CASSGLGGVSEKLFF. As DNA, the CDR3 is TGTGCCAGCAGCGGGCTGGGGGGTGTCAGTGAAAAACTGTTTTTT.

This clone was recorded a few times. Distinct nucleotide sequences in the sample also encode this CDR3. The rearrangement links TRBV28 to TRBJ1-5; D not certain. Deletions cut 2 bases from V and 4 bases from J, with 3 bases between. The CDR3 has 12 residues. In germline, CDR1 is MDHEN, CDR2 SYDVKM. CDR3 residues: CASSLQNQPQHF. For the CDR3, the DNA is TGTGCCAGCAGTTTACAAAATCAGCCCCAGCATTTT.